Below, one T cell receptor beta chain is given with its context. Antigen unknown. TCR beta CDR3 sequences were amplified from RNA transcripts. RT-PCR in the first round (using the HTBI primer set) targeted the TCR CDR3. Each CDR3 protein is one row after TCRdb ran MiXCR on the multiplex PCR reads. The table lists around 270,000 distinct CDR3 sequences, roughly a fifth of them singletons. V lost 7 bases, J lost 0 bases, and 5 bases stayed unmatched. Germline assignment: CDR1 MNHEY and CDR2 SVGEGT. This CDR3 spans 15 amino acids. This record comes from a study of T cells in Graves' hyperthyroidism and ophthalmopathy. General study findings and limits: From stable hyperthyroidism, ophthalmopathy was separated by a 13 V-J model.

The TCR comes from a middle-aged man with Graves' ophthalmopathy. The material sequenced was blood. The chain combines TRBV6-2 or TRBV6-3 with TRBJ2-3; 9 bases are shared with TRBD2. CDR3: CASINSGSSTDTQYF. The CDR3 DNA sequence: TGTGCCAGCATAAATAGCGGGAGTAGCACAGATACGCAGTATTTT.